What follows are 20 T cell receptor beta chains derived from one specimen sequenced in a study of vaccination effects on CD4 cells after COVID-19. Sequencing used immunoSEQ multiplex PCR; TCRdb keeps in-frame clones, though not all of them. The repertoire holds some 17,000 clones, with around 80% as singletons. Their antigens are not known. CD4+ T cells specific for antigen were expanded with viral peptide pools by the ViraFEST assay before sequencing. Following 10 days of culture, CD4+ T cells were isolated. Sometime from March through December 2020, the person acquired a SARS-CoV-2 infection that PCR confirmed. BNT162b2 vaccine or mRNA-1273 vaccine was given to participants in two doses. Specimen: CD4+ T cells from PBMCs cultured with SARS-CoV-2 spike peptides, collected after COVID-19 vaccination. The receptors were sampled from a human donor who had a prior SARS-CoV-2 infection.

This chain links TRBV30 with TRBJ1-6, with 10 bases that match TRBD1. Germline CDR1 GTSNPN, CDR2 SVGIG (reference sequence). CDR3 length: 13 amino acids. Trimming removed 8 bases from V and 10 bases from J; junction bases left unmatched: 8. The CDR3: CARQGAAGSPLHF. As DNA, the CDR3 is TGTGCCCGACAGGGGGCGGCCGGCTCACCCCTCCACTTT. Based on the CDR3 plus reference TRBV30 and TRBJ1-6, the full variable domain is SQTIHQWPATLVQPVGSPLSLECTVEGTSNPNLYWYRQAAGRGLQLLFYSVGIGQISSEVPQNLSASRPQDRQFILSSKKLLLSDSGFYLCARQGAAGSPLHFGNGTRLTVT.

V gene TRBV5-1 combines with J gene TRBJ2-5; TRBD2 matches 8 bases. With 0 bases clipped from V and 5 bases from J, the junction kept 3 bases outside the gene matches. The CDR3 length is 14 residues. Germline V gene lookup returns CDR1 SGHRS and CDR2 YFSETQ. The DNA for the CDR3 is TGCGCCAGCAGCTTGGCTGGACTAGCCGAGACCCAGTACTTC. Protein sequence: CASSLAGLAETQYF.

The genes are TRBV30 and TRBJ2-5; D is uncertain. The CDR3 is 13 residues long. V was pared by 0 bases and J by 2 bases, with 7 bases between. Germline values: CDR1 GTSNPN, CDR2 SVGIG (reference sequence). The CDR3 loop reads CAWSVSLQETQYF. The CDR3 DNA follows: TGTGCCTGGAGTGTTTCGTTACAAGAGACCCAGTACTTC.

The CDR3 spells CASSFRGGYGYTF. The CDR3 bases are TGTGCCAGCAGTTTCCGGGGGGGCTATGGCTACACCTTC. This chain uses TRBV12-3 or TRBV12-4 with TRBJ1-2; D is possibly TRBD1 (5 bases). V was trimmed by 3 bases and J by 4 bases, leaving 9 bases between them. There are 13 residues in the CDR3.

The rearrangement links TRBV7-2 to TRBJ2-2, with D uncertain. With 1 base removed from V and 6 bases from J, the gap between germline ends came to 9 bases. The length of the CDR3 is 14 residues. The germline V gene encodes CDR1 SGHTA and CDR2 FQGNSA. The CDR3 nucleotides are TGTGCCAGCAGCTTAGTAGTAGCCTCCGGGGAGCTGTTTTTT. Its protein product is CASSLVVASGELFF.

The chain is built from TRBV16 and TRBJ1-6; TRBD1 agrees at 10 bases. The CDR3 sequence is 16 residues long. Germline V gene sequence: CDR1 KGHSY, CDR2 FQNENV. V dropped 3 bases and J dropped 3; count of bases not matched to a gene: 2. Written as DNA, the CDR3 is TGTGCCAGCAGCCATCGGGACAGGGGCTATAATTCACCCCTCCACTTT. This encodes CASSHRDRGYNSPLHF.

This rearrangement joins TRBV4-3 to TRBJ2-3; TRBD1 might be the D (5 bases). CDR3 length: 17 amino acids. Germline lookup yields CDR1 LGHNA and CDR2 YSLEER. Trimming took off 0 bases at V and 1 base at J, with 14 bases between the two ends. The CDR3 is CASSQEARQIRTDTQYF. DNA for the CDR3: TGCGCCAGCAGCCAAGAGGCCAGACAGATTCGCACAGATACGCAGTATTTT.

This chain connects TRBV4-1 to TRBJ2-7; 10 bases align to TRBD2. The CDR3 is 16 residues long. The J segment lost 2 bases and the V segment lost 0 bases, leaving 4 bases of the junction unmatched. Germline CDR1 is MGHRA and CDR2 is YSYEKL. CDR3 region: CASSQETSGLTYEQYF. The CDR3 DNA reads as TGCGCCAGCAGCCAAGAGACTAGCGGGCTGACCTACGAGCAGTACTTC.

CDR3 loop: CASSYLTGELFF. DNA for the CDR3: TGTGCCAGCAGCTACCTCACCGGGGAGCTGTTTTTT. This chain links TRBV7-9 with TRBJ2-2, with D unresolved. CDR1 and CDR2 from the germline V gene are SEHNR and FQNEAQ (reference sequence). V was shortened by 4 bases and J by 4 bases, with 4 bases between the two germline ends. This CDR3 comprises 12 residues.

The V gene is TRBV5-4, the J gene TRBJ1-2; 7 bases match TRBD1. CDR1 is SGHNT, CDR2 YYREEE, per germline (reference sequence). This CDR3 has 15 amino acids. V lost 4 bases and J lost 4; bases outside the gene matches: 10. CDR3 sequence: CASSAPIQGSYGYTF. The CDR3 DNA sequence: TGTGCCAGCAGCGCCCCGATACAGGGGTCCTATGGCTACACCTTC. The whole variable domain, filled in from reference TRBV5-4 and TRBJ1-2, reads ETGVTQSPTHLIKTRGQQVTLRCSSQSGHNTVSWYQQALGQGPQFIFQYYREEENGRGNFPPRFSGLQFPNYSSELNVNALELDDSALYLCASSAPIQGSYGYTFGSGTRLTVV.

The chain employs TRBV11-2 and TRBJ2-3; TRBD2 matches 7 bases. J gave up 6 bases and V 0 bases, and 15 bases lay outside the gene matches. Germline V gene data show CDR1 as SGHAT and CDR2 as FQNNGV. The CDR3 is made up of 18 amino acids. The CDR3 loop is CASSLDQLARKSGDTQYF. As DNA, the CDR3 is TGTGCCAGCAGCTTAGATCAACTAGCGCGCAAGTCTGGGGATACGCAGTATTTT.

The chain uses TRBV9 and TRBJ2-3, with TRBD1 matching over 8 bases. CDR1 SGDLS and CDR2 YYNGEE come from the germline V gene. V lost 0 bases, J lost 3 bases, and 6 bases stayed unmatched. The CDR3 covers 16 residues. In DNA form, the CDR3 reads TGTGCCAGCAGCGTAGCTGGCCACAGGGGGACAGATACGCAGTATTTT. Encoded protein: CASSVAGHRGTDTQYF.

V and J are TRBV5-1 and TRBJ1-4; D is unresolved. This CDR3 contains 17 residues. CDR1 is SGHRS, CDR2 YFSETQ, per germline. V lost 0 bases to trimming and J lost 4 bases, with 16 bases between them. The CDR3 is CASSLDALGAYNEKLFF. Written as DNA, the CDR3 is TGCGCCAGCAGCTTGGACGCTTTGGGAGCCTATAATGAAAAACTGTTTTTT. The whole variable domain, remainder taken from reference TRBV5-1 and TRBJ1-4, is KAGVTQTPRYLIKTRGQQVTLSCSPISGHRSVSWYQQTPGQGLQFLFEYFSETQRNKGNFPGRFSGRQFSNSRSEMNVSTLELGDSALYLCASSLDALGAYNEKLFFGSGTQLSVL.

The J gene is TRBJ2-1, the V gene TRBV4-1; 7 bases agree with TRBD2. The CDR3 sequence is 16 residues long. Germline trimming cut 3 bases from V and 6 bases from J; bases unmatched to any gene: 11. Germline-derived CDR1 and CDR2 are MGHRA and YSYEKL. CDR3 sequence: CASSHGLGGTLNEQFF. DNA of the CDR3: TGCGCCAGCAGCCATGGACTAGGCGGCACCCTCAATGAGCAGTTCTTC.

The chain uses TRBV5-1 and TRBJ2-5, with D tentatively TRBD2 (6 bases). Deletions cut 0 bases from V and 5 bases from J, with 17 bases between. Looked up from germline, CDR1 is SGHRS and CDR2 is YFSETQ. The CDR3 covers 16 residues. The CDR3, as DNA: TGCGCCAGCAGCTTGGCCACTAGCTGGGTAGGGGAGACCCAGTACTTC. The encoded protein is CASSLATSWVGETQYF. The variable domain in full, completed from reference TRBV5-1 and TRBJ2-5, reads KAGVTQTPRYLIKTRGQQVTLSCSPISGHRSVSWYQQTPGQGLQFLFEYFSETQRNKGNFPGRFSGRQFSNSRSEMNVSTLELGDSALYLCASSLATSWVGETQYFGPGTRLLVL.

In this sample, this clone turned up a few times. The V call is TRBV19, the J call TRBJ2-1; possibly TRBD1 or TRBD2 for D (5 bases each). Trimming shortened V by 4 bases and J by 0 bases, and 13 bases separated the two germline ends. Germline V gene lookup returns CDR1 LNHDA and CDR2 SQIVND (reference sequence). The CDR3 loop spans 16 amino acids. CDR3 sequence reads: CASSTPGRSSYNEQFF. CDR3 bases: TGTGCCAGTAGTACACCGGGGCGGAGCTCCTACAATGAGCAGTTCTTC.

The chain joins TRBV5-8 to TRBJ1-4; D not certain. Germline CDR1 reads SGHTS; CDR2 reads YDEGEE. Trimming removed 6 bases at V and 7 bases at J, with 13 bases between. The length of the CDR3 is 13 residues. Here the CDR3 DNA reads TGTGCCAGCATAGCGGTCGTCGGTGAAAAACTGTTTTTT. Translating it yields CASIAVVGEKLFF.

The chain employs TRBV5-1 and TRBJ1-1; 8 positions match TRBD1. In germline, CDR1 is SGHRS, CDR2 YFSETQ. This CDR3 spans 15 amino acids. V lost 0 bases to trimming and J lost 5 bases; unmatched junction nucleotides: 6. The CDR3 sequence: CASSLEGRGLTEAFF. Written as DNA, the CDR3 is TGCGCCAGCAGCTTGGAAGGCAGGGGGCTGACTGAAGCTTTCTTT.

The genes are TRBV13 and TRBJ1-1; no clear D gene. Trimming took 5 bases from V and 0 from J, leaving 13 bases between them. The length of the CDR3 is 15 residues. Germline-derived CDR1 and CDR2 are PRHDT and FYEKMQ (reference sequence). The CDR3 DNA follows: TGTGCCAGCAGCAAAAACAGAAGATTGAACACTGAAGCTTTCTTT. It specifies CASSKNRRLNTEAFF.

This clone turned up a few times. J is TRBJ2-3 and V is TRBV6-5, with unresolved D. CDR1 and CDR2 from the germline V gene are MNHEY and SVGAGI. The length of the CDR3 is 13 residues. V shed 5 bases and J shed 5 bases, with 11 bases lying between them. The chain's CDR3 is CASSQSYKDTQYF. The CDR3 DNA follows: TGTGCCAGCAGTCAAAGCTACAAAGATACGCAGTATTTT.